Below, 19 T cell receptor beta chains from the same sample are listed, as sequenced in a study of blood T cell repertoires in COVID-19. Generated by immunoSEQ multiplex PCR, the TCRdb table keeps only in-frame clones and is missing some. The repertoire has more than 150,000 clones, approximately 86% of them found once; the top ten carry 2.7%. Specimen: peripheral blood. The receptors here all came from a middle-aged man with active or convalescent COVID-19.

The J gene is TRBJ2-3, the V gene TRBV27, with 12 bases aligning to TRBD2. Germline V lookup: CDR1 MNHEY, CDR2 SMNVEV (reference sequence). CDR3 length: 14 amino acids. Trimming took 5 bases from V and 5 from J; bases not matched to a gene: 2. CDR3 region: CASSELAGGDTQYF. CDR3 nucleotides: TGTGCCAGCAGTGAACTAGCGGGGGGAGATACGCAGTATTTT.

This chain links TRBV2 with TRBJ2-4, with D maybe TRBD2 (6 bases). Germline V gene lookup returns CDR1 SNHLY and CDR2 FYNNEI. The V gene lost 3 bases and the J gene lost 0 bases, with 9 bases spanning the gap. The CDR3 covers 15 residues. CDR3 region: CASSEEGLAKNIQYF. CDR3 DNA: TGTGCCAGCAGTGAGGAGGGGTTAGCCAAAAACATTCAGTACTTC.

The rearrangement links TRBV6-5 to TRBJ1-1, with D tentatively TRBD1 (6 bases). The CDR3 runs to 14 residues. V lost 0 bases and J 1 base, leaving 6 bases between the germline ends. CDR1 and CDR2 from the germline V gene are MNHEY and SVGAGI. CDR3 nucleotides: TGTGCCAGCAGTTACTCGACAGGGAACACTGAAGCTTTCTTT. This sequence encodes CASSYSTGNTEAFF.

The chain recombines TRBV24-1 with TRBJ1-1; D is unclear. The CDR3 covers 16 residues. Per germline, CDR1 KGHDR and CDR2 SFDVKD. V was trimmed by 4 bases and J by 6 bases, leaving 20 bases between them. In DNA form, the CDR3 reads TGTGCCACCAGTGACCCCCCGTGTGCGCCGGTCTCTGAAGCTTTCTTT. This gives the protein CATSDPPCAPVSEAFF.

The chain joins TRBV28 to TRBJ1-1; D is undetermined. Per the germline V gene, CDR1 is MDHEN and CDR2 is SYDVKM. The V and J ends lost 7 bases and 1 base respectively, with 16 bases between them. The CDR3 loop spans 15 amino acids. CDR3 nucleotides: TGTGCCAGCATCGGTGGGCCAGGATCGAACACTGAAGCTTTCTTT. This encodes CASIGGPGSNTEAFF.

This chain links TRBV7-6 with TRBJ1-2; no reliable D call. V lost 1 base, J lost 0 bases, and 12 bases lay in between. In germline, CDR1 is SGHVS, CDR2 FNYEAQ. The CDR3 totals 16 residues. CDR3 region: CASSLEAETSNYGYTF. The CDR3 DNA is TGTGCCAGCAGCTTAGAGGCGGAGACCTCTAACTATGGCTACACCTTC.

The rearrangement links TRBV30 to TRBJ2-3, with D perhaps matching TRBD1 (6 bases). V was trimmed by 1 base and J by 3 bases, leaving 20 bases between them. The germline V gene has CDR1 GTSNPN and CDR2 SVGIG (reference sequence). The CDR3 runs to 17 residues. CDR3 sequence: CAWSGYPTGMMTDTQYF. CDR3 DNA sequence: TGTGCCTGGAGTGGATATCCCACAGGGATGATGACAGATACGCAGTATTTT.

This rearrangement joins TRBV29-1 to TRBJ1-2, with D perhaps matching TRBD1 (5 bases). CDR3 size: 13 residues. Trimming removed 2 bases at V and 3 bases at J, with 10 bases between. Germline CDR1 SQVTM, CDR2 ANQGSEA. Here the CDR3 DNA reads TGCAGCGTTGAACGGGGGAAGGACTATGGCTACACCTTC. Protein product: CSVERGKDYGYTF.

This clone came up once. The chain recombines TRBV7-3 with TRBJ1-5, with TRBD1 matching over 7 bases. The CDR3 totals 16 residues. CDR1 SGHTA and CDR2 FQGTGA come from the germline V gene. V trimming: 3 bases; J trimming: 2 bases; junction bases outside the gene matches: 7. CDR3 sequence (DNA): TGTGCCAGCAGCTTTGATCGGGACAGCCGCAATCAGCCCCAGCATTTT. Residues: CASSFDRDSRNQPQHF.

This clone was picked up a small number of times. The DNA of the CDR3 is TGTGCCAGCAGCCCGGGGGTGGAGCAGTACTTC. Its protein product is CASSPGVEQYF. The gene calls are TRBV13 and TRBJ2-7; possible D gene TRBD2, 6 bases. Germline V gene sequence: CDR1 PRHDT, CDR2 FYEKMQ (reference sequence). The CDR3 is made up of 11 amino acids. V was trimmed by 5 bases and J by 7 bases, leaving 9 bases between them.

The chain links TRBV5-8 to TRBJ2-7; the D gene is possibly TRBD1 (6 bases). The CDR3 sequence is 15 residues long. V was clipped by 0 bases and J by 2 bases, with 12 bases between them. Germline-derived CDR1 and CDR2 are SGHTS and YDEGEE. The CDR3: CASSLAGQITYEQYF. The CDR3, as DNA: TGTGCCAGCAGCTTGGCGGGACAAATAACCTACGAGCAGTACTTC.

The chain carries TRBV6-2 or TRBV6-3 and TRBJ2-2; D is ambiguous. This CDR3 spans 15 amino acids. In germline, CDR1 is MNHEY, CDR2 SVGEGT. The V and J ends lost 2 bases and 4 bases respectively, with 11 bases between them. In DNA form, the CDR3 reads TGTGCCAGCAGTTACCTTGGTCAGGCCACCGGGGAGCTGTTTTTT. Translated: CASSYLGQATGELFF.

V usage is TRBV4-1 and J usage is TRBJ1-2, with TRBD1 identical over 7 bases. CDR1 is MGHRA, CDR2 YSYEKL, per germline. After removal of 1 base from V and 4 bases from J, the junction contained 6 bases not matched to a gene. This CDR3 has 15 amino acids. DNA for the CDR3: TGCGCCAGCAGCCAAGTGGACAGGCCCCTCTATGGCTACACCTTC. Translated, it gives CASSQVDRPLYGYTF.

The V call is TRBV30, the J call TRBJ1-2; D possibly corresponds to TRBD1 (5 bases). Germline-derived CDR1 and CDR2 are GTSNPN and SVGIG (reference sequence). Trimming cost V 1 base and J 8 bases, with 14 bases left between them. This CDR3 has 13 residues. The CDR3 bases are TGTGCCTGGAGTGGTAGATTAGGGGAAGGCTACACCTTC. It translates to CAWSGRLGEGYTF.

This chain joins TRBV2 and TRBJ1-2; D possibly corresponds to TRBD1 (6 bases). The CDR3 totals 13 residues. V lost 6 bases to trimming and J lost 4 bases, with 12 bases between them. Germline V gene data show CDR1 as SNHLY and CDR2 as FYNNEI. Here the CDR3 DNA reads TGTGCCAGCAGAGCCGACAGGCTCTATGGCTACACCTTC. This translates into CASRADRLYGYTF.

The chain is built from TRBV10-3 and TRBJ2-7; tentative D call: TRBD1 (6 bases). This CDR3 is 15 amino acids long. Germline V lookup: CDR1 ENHRY, CDR2 SYGVKD. The V end lost 0 bases, the J end lost 1 base, and 10 bases lay between the germline ends. The CDR3 spells CAISESRQGSYEQYF. DNA for the CDR3: TGTGCCATCAGTGAGTCGAGGCAGGGGTCCTACGAGCAGTACTTC.

The chain links TRBV9 to TRBJ2-3, with TRBD2 matching 11 bases. Per germline, CDR1 SGDLS and CDR2 YYNGEE. This CDR3 is built from 17 residues. Losses at the gene ends were 0 bases for V and 3 bases for J; bases not matched to a gene: 6. CDR3 sequence: CASSVARTSGGTDTQYF. The CDR3 region has the DNA TGTGCCAGCAGCGTAGCCCGCACTAGCGGGGGAACAGATACGCAGTATTTT.

The chain recombines TRBV7-6 with TRBJ1-6; D is possibly TRBD1 (5 bases). The CDR3 covers 15 residues. The germline gives CDR1 SGHVS, CDR2 FNYEAQ. V lost 0 bases and J 7 bases, leaving 10 bases between the germline ends. CDR3 sequence reads: CASSLAGTENSPLHF. The CDR3 DNA sequence: TGTGCCAGCAGCTTAGCTGGGACTGAAAATTCACCCCTCCACTTT.

For the CDR3, the DNA is TGCGCCAGCAGCCAAACTAGCGGGGGGGCAGATACGCAGTATTTT. Translation gives CASSQTSGGADTQYF. The V gene is TRBV5-1, the J gene TRBJ2-3, with TRBD2 matching over 13 bases. This CDR3 spans 15 amino acids. V shed 4 bases and J 4 bases; nucleotides not matched to a gene: 3. From germline, CDR1 is SGHRS and CDR2 YFSETQ.